This T cell receptor (beta chain) came from a study of cytomegalovirus exposure and HLA in healthy donors. Study results and limitations: Roughly uniform depth of sequencing across donors was assumed in presence/absence analyses.

The V end lost 1 base, the J end lost 2 bases, and 12 bases lay between the germline ends. The CDR3 is 15 residues long. Germline-derived CDR1 and CDR2 are SGHVS and FQNEAQ. Remarks on this clone: Its antigen remains unidentified.

PCR used 60 Vbeta primers and 13 Jbeta primers. Some clones are missing from TCRdb's copy, which holds only in-frame ones; the method was immunoSEQ multiplex PCR. The repertoire holds approximately 150,000 clones, with roughly 78% as singletons. The sample was PBMCs. The origin of this receptor is a man aged 18 to 29 in good health and CMV-seropositive. The rearrangement uses TRBV7-8 and TRBJ2-7; TRBD1 might be the D (5 bases). CDR3 coding DNA: TGTGCCAGCAGCTTAGGGGTTGACAGTACCTACGAGCAGTACTTC. This sequence encodes CASSLGVDSTYEQYF. The full variable domain, its missing parts supplied by reference TRBV7-8 and TRBJ2-7, is GAGVSQSPRYKVAKRGQDVALRCDPISGHVSLFWYQQALGQGPEFLTYFQNEAQLDKSGLPSDRFFAERPEGSVSTLKIQRTQQEDSAVYLCASSLGVDSTYEQYFGPGTRLTVT.